This TCR beta chain came from a study of control samples from healthy donors and cancer patients. Per germline, CDR1 MGHDK and CDR2 SYGVNS. CDR3 length: 15 amino acids. After removal of 3 bases from V and 6 bases from J, the junction contained 6 bases not matched to a gene. TCRdb's table, derived via immunoSEQ multiplex PCR, lists solely in-frame clones and lacks some. The sample includes fewer than 95,000 clones, 91% of them seen just once. The chain is built from TRBV25-1 and TRBJ2-7; 12 positions match TRBD1. The source is a man aged 25-45 years in good health. Sample: blood. The CDR3 loop is CASSDPGTGGSEQYF. CDR3 coding DNA: TGTGCCAGCAGTGACCCCGGGACAGGGGGCTCCGAGCAGTACTTC.